This T cell receptor beta chain was captured in a study of cytomegalovirus exposure and HLA in healthy donors (dated 2017 in TCRdb). Regarding the complete study: An earlier analysis of 587 of the donors reported 276 Gb of sequence data and around 120 million unique TCR beta sequences obtained from approximately 180 million T cells. About 300 gigabases of sequencing data and 75 million to 85 million unique TCR sequences made up an early release that covered approximately 620 HLA-typed donors. The genetic ancestry cluster associated with self-reported Caucasian donors included roughly 84% of the approximately 430 genotyped donors. The study was designed to test whether signatures of past pathogen exposure could be identified by cataloging public T cell receptors. The T cell repertoires of roughly 660 subjects were profiled by immunosequencing and related to cytomegalovirus serostatus. Along with the roughly 670-subject first cohort, a separate validation cohort of around 110 different subjects was used. The study combined high-throughput TCR immunosequencing, statistical association of individual TCRs with disease status, and machine learning to predict cytomegalovirus infection status. A later analysis re-examined previously published TCR beta repertoires from 600 to 700 donors and added high-resolution HLA genotyping to investigate patterns of TCR occurrence. Rather than using new phenotypic data, the later analysis identified candidate immune exposures from TCR beta sequences and from how often those sequences occurred across donors. In an earlier analysis of about 590 of the donors, high-throughput TCR beta sequencing was used to judge whether each TCR beta V gene segment behaved as functional or pseudogenic. Donor age, sex, ethnicity and CMV serostatus were compiled alongside the repertoire data. A later genetic analysis took genome-wide SNP genotypes for about three fifths of the 666 donors and used that subset as a discovery cohort. All discovery cohort repertoires had been generated using a single sequencing platform. HLA typing covered class I and class II loci at four-digit resolution. Typing coverage differed by locus: A, B, C, DRB1 and DQB1 were typed in about 629-630 donors, DQA1 in about 500, DPA1 in some 610, and DPB1 in around 440. Roughly five DR-DQ haplotypes were handled as single units for association and clustering, since linkage in the cohort was strong. On average, over 200,000 unique TCR beta nucleotide sequences were sequenced per donor among 300 to 500 genotyped donors of the cohort, with 15% to 20% of those sequences being non-productive. Findings and caveats that apply to the study as a whole: A later analysis found that most CMV-associated TCR beta chains appeared HLA-restricted, with HLA associations seemingly driven largely by CMV exposure. The classifier was reported to diagnose cytomegalovirus status with high specificity and sensitivity in both the original and validation cohorts. The 87-base-pair reads could not distinguish some IMGT-functional V segments, including TRBV6-2 and TRBV6-3, so those segments were excluded. A later genetic analysis reported fewer N-insertions in productive TCRs among donors in an Asian-associated ancestry cluster than the roughly 700-donor mean. Roughly 15 rarely observed V segments, including chromosome 9 orphons, were excluded from the earlier analysis of about 600 of the donors because counts were too low. A later analysis associated around 16,000 TCR beta sequences with specific HLA alleles at a false discovery rate of 0.05. The presence/absence analyses assumed that sequencing depth was roughly uniform across donors, and that assumption may not be true. Three of the identified cytomegalovirus-associated TCR beta chains were confirmed in vitro to be specific for cytomegalovirus antigens. A total of 150 or so TCR beta chains were listed by the study as associated with cytomegalovirus. Linkage disequilibrium might explain the correlated functional status among segregating V segments, but an unknown experimental factor could not be excluded. Strong co-occurrence of HLA alleles, especially DR and DQ, made assigning TCR associations to individual alleles difficult. For the cohort, immune exposure information was limited to CMV serostatus. Most TCR sequences were observed very rarely across donors, whereas some public TCRs were present in many individuals. According to a later analysis, parvovirus B19, influenza, CMV and Epstein-Barr virus appeared linked to several top co-occurrence clusters. A later analysis found that TCR association rates varied across HLA loci, with DRB1 alleles showing the most associated TCRs and HLA-C alleles the fewest. In a later genetic analysis, a missense DCLRE1C variant was associated with V-gene and J-gene trimming of TCR beta chains, and the association was replicated in an independent cohort. The authors suggested that the approach could potentially be generalized to other disease states and immunological phenotypes. HLA typing was unavailable for some donors at each locus, so association tests used only the typed subset. In an earlier analysis of approximately 590 of the donors, most TCR beta V segments were observed in productive rearrangements about 87% or about 30% of the time, broadly matching IMGT annotations. In this cohort, only TCR beta chains were sequenced, and detectable features were limited by the absence of alpha or paired-chain data. A further reported finding was that TCR beta sequences accurately predicted the HLA-A and HLA-B alleles for most subjects in the first cohort. In a later analysis, HLA-associated TCR beta chains were found to be more clonally expanded and to have lower generation probabilities than equally common non-associated chains. The sequencing pipeline was judged likely to have produced a cluster of highly shared sequence variants as a technical artifact.

This clone was counted between two and nine times. Its antigen specificity is not known. No base qualities exist here, and no much larger clone lies one base off it. Compared with germline, V lacks 2 bases and J lacks 3 bases; bases without a gene match: 2. CDR3 length: 15 amino acids, cysteine to phenylalanine. Left in the record is the CDR3 DNA by itself, 45 bases read in frame from the first base. As encoded in the germline V gene, CDR1 is MDHEN while CDR2 is SYDVKM. The cohort was made up of about 670 healthy bone marrow donors. All cohort members were sampled while nominally healthy, although unrecorded immune exposures were likely present. The donor tested CMV seropositive, placing the donor among the 310 or so seropositive members of the cohort. A peripheral blood sample was provided by each donor, and peripheral blood mononuclear cells were used for TCR beta sequencing. The Qiagen DNeasy Blood Extraction Kit was used to extract genomic DNA from the blood cell samples.

Library method: the immunoSEQ multiplex PCR assay. For the multiplex PCR, a mixture combining 60 forward primers for TCR Vbeta segments and 13 reverse primers for TCR Jbeta segments was used. A multiplex PCR assay on genomic DNA amplified the CDR3 region of rearranged TCR beta genes. On the Illumina HiSeq System, the amplified TCR beta libraries were sequenced as 87-base-pair reads. The original pipeline was this. In a later analysis, tens of millions of unique TCR beta chains were counted across the roughly 700 repertoires, and around 11 million of these chains were shared by at least two donors. A nearest-neighbor algorithm error-corrected the raw reads and collapsed the reads into unique sequences, merging closely related sequences to remove PCR and sequencing errors. Alignment of CDR3 sequences to IMGT reference sequences was used to assign V, D and J gene segments. For a sequence to be retained, a match of at least six nucleotides was required to both a V gene segment and a J gene segment. Rearrangements were classified as productive when the CDR3 lacked stop codons and remained in frame with V and J, and all other rearrangements were classified as non-productive. CDR3 was defined by IMGT convention, running from the second conserved V-encoded cysteine to the conserved J-encoded phenylalanine. The earlier analysis of about 610 of the donors excluded any sequence lacking an unambiguous match to a single V gene segment. An earlier analysis of 587 of the donors classified V segments as functional when productive rearrangements were above 56.7% and as segregating when the standard deviation between donors was above 5%. A statistical classification framework was developed to diagnose cytomegalovirus status using the catalog of TCR beta chain sequences. In a later analysis, TCR nucleotide sequences were compared against IMGT/GENE-DB human TR gene sequences so that V and J genes could be assigned. Using the TCRdist pipeline, a later analysis assigned CDR3 sequences along with most-parsimonious VDJ recombination scenarios. A later analysis defined each TCR beta chain by its CDR3 amino acid sequence plus V-gene family, and excluded reads lacking a unique V-gene family. In a later analysis, 450 to 600 highly shared, low-generation-probability nucleotide sequences were removed to address suspected cross-contamination and a sequencing artifact. In a later analysis, a clonal expansion index for each public chain was calculated from normalized within-repertoire ranks of inferred template counts. A later analysis computed generation probabilities with a VDJ recombination model fitted to out-of-frame rearrangements, and checked the results against IGoR. In a later analysis, TCR-TCR, TCR-HLA and TCR-CMV co-occurrence was scored with hypergeometric tests, and a repertoire-size bias correction was applied to TCR pairs. To estimate false discovery rates, a later analysis permuted the HLA or CMV assignments 20 times. In a later analysis, co-occurring TCRs were grouped with DBSCAN, and TCRdist sequence similarity was added when clustering was performed within HLA-allele-positive subsets. For co-occurrence clustering, repertoires with fewer than 30,000 or more than 120,000 public chains were excluded, along with 5 or 6 repertoires with anomalous nucleotide sharing. TCRdb stores this immuneACCESS table with in-frame sequences only. Part of the clones is absent; in the studies checked, under half of the shortfall reflects unresolved V genes, and no reason is known for the rest. V, J and clone size derive from that table, while D and trimming were established from the DNA sequence. The sample data list about 82,000 clones, and over 70% of these were observed just once. Together, the top ten hold roughly 6% of the sample.

The TCR comes from a male donor in good health and CMV-seropositive. Recombination linked TRBV28 to TRBJ2-2; 8 bases in between match TRBD1. Sequenced sample: PBMCs. The CDR3 protein: CASSLQGAHTGELFF. At the DNA level, the sequence is TGTGCCAGCAGTTTACAGGGGGCGCACACCGGGGAGCTGTTTTTT.